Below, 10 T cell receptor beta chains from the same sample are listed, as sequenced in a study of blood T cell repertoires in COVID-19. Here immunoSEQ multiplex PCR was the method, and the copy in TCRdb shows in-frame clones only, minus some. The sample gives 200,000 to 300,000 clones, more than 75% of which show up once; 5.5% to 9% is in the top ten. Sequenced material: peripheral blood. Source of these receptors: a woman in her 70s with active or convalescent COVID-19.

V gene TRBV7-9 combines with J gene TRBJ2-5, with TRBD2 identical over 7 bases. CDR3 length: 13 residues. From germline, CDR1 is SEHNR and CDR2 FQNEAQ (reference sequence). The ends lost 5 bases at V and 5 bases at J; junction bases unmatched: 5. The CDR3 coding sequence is TGTGCCAGCAGCCACCTGGGGGGGGAGACCCAGTACTTC. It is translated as CASSHLGGETQYF.

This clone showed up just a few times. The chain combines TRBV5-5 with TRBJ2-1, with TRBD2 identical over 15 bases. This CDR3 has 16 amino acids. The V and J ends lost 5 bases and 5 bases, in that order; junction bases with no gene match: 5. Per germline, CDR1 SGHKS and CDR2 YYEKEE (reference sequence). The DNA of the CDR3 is TGTGCCAGCAGTCGGACTAGCGGGGGGGCCAACAATGAGCAGTTCTTC. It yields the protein CASSRTSGGANNEQFF.

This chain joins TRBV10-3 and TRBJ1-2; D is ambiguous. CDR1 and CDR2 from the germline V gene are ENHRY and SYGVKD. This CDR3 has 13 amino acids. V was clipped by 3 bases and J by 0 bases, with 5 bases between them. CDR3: CAISEAPNYGYTF. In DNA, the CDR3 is TGTGCCATCAGTGAAGCTCCTAACTATGGCTACACCTTC.

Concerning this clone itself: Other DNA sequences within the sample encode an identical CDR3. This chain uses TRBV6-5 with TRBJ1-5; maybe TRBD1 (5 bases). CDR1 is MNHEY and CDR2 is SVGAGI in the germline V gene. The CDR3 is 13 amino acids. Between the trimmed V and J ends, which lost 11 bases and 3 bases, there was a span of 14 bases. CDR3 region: CASRRGVNQPQHF. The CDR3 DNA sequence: TGTGCCTCCAGAAGGGGTGTCAATCAGCCCCAGCATTTT.

CDR3: CASTQGGSLRGYTF. In nucleotides, the CDR3 is TGTGCCAGCACCCAAGGAGGCAGCTTGAGGGGCTACACCTTC. This chain uses TRBV6-5 with TRBJ1-2, with unresolved D. The germline CDR1 and CDR2 sequences are MNHEY and SVGAGI. The CDR3 covers 14 residues. V lost 7 bases to trimming and J lost 8 bases, with 20 bases between them.

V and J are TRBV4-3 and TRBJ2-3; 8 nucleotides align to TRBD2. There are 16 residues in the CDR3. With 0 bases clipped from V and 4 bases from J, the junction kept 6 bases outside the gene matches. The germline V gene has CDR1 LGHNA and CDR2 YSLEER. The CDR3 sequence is CASSQEISGGADTQYF. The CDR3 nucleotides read TGCGCCAGCAGCCAAGAAATCAGCGGGGGCGCAGATACGCAGTATTTT.

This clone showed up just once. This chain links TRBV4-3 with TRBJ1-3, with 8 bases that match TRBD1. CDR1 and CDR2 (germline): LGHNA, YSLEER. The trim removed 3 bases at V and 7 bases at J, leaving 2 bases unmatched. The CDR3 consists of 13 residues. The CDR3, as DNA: TGCGCCAGCAGCCATAACAGGGGGAACACCATATATTTT. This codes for CASSHNRGNTIYF.

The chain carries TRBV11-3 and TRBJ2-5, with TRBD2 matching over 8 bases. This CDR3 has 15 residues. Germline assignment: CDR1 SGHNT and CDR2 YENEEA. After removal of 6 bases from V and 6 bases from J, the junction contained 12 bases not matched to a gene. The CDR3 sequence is CASSPGGDGIKTQYF. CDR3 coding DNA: TGTGCCAGCAGTCCCGGGGGGGACGGAATAAAGACCCAGTACTTC.

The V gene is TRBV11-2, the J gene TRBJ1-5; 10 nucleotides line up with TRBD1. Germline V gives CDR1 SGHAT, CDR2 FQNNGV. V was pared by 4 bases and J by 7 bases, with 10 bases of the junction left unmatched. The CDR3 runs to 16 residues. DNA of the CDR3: TGTGCCAGCAGCTCCCTGGGACAGGGGTCGGGACAGCCCCAGCATTTT. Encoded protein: CASSSLGQGSGQPQHF. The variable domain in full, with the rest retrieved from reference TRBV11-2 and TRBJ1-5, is EAGVAQSPRYKIIEKRQSVAFWCNPISGHATLYWYQQILGQGPKLLIQFQNNGVVDDSQLPKDRFSAERLKGVDSTLKIQPAKLEDSAVYLCASSSLGQGSGQPQHFGDGTRLSIL.

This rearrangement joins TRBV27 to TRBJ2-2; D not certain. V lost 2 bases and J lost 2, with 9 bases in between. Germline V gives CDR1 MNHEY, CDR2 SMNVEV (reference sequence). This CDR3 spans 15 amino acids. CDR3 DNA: TGTGCCAGCAGTTTAATGGGCACTAACACCGGGGAGCTGTTTTTT. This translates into CASSLMGTNTGELFF.